The clone carrying this T cell receptor (beta chain) was recorded a few times. Its antigen is currently unknown. Trimming left V 4 bases short and J 2 bases short, with 11 bases between. Germline V gene data show CDR1 as MNHNS and CDR2 as SASEGT. The CDR3 is made up of 14 amino acids. The sample providers were healthy Caucasian people from Russia, aged about 6 to 100. Each sample yielded at least 5.5 micrograms of PBMC total RNA. PCR was performed a second time for roughly 7 to 12 cycles using a sample-barcoded 5' primer and a J-beta primer mix. Each CDR3 protein is one row after TCRdb ran MiXCR on the 5' RACE reads. The sample contains a few hundred thousand distinct CDR3 sequences, 27% of which appear only once. The sample is drawn from a study of blood T cells in healthy people across ages. Study-wide results and caveats: Age showed a roughly linear inverse relationship with TCR beta diversity per million T cells.

This chain links TRBV6-1 with TRBJ2-5; possible D gene TRBD1, 6 bases. The sequence was obtained from an older woman in good health. The sequencing input was blood. The CDR3 spells CASSVGASQETQYF. CDR3 coding DNA: TGTGCCAGCAGTGTGGGGGCTTCGCAAGAGACCCAGTACTTC.